The rows below give T cell receptor beta chains drawn from one sample of a study of T cell responses to AZD1222 COVID-19 vaccine. Using immunoSEQ multiplex PCR, the repertoire was profiled, and TCRdb retains in-frame clones only, with some absent. The table lists roughly 170,000 clones, roughly 92% of them singletons, with around 1.6% in the top ten. This material consisted of peripheral blood, taken 28 days after the second AZD1222 dose. Receptors were obtained from an adult who received the AZD1222 COVID-19 vaccine. Each CDR3 is given with its conserved first and last residue. The D gene is left open where the match is weak. Clone size is given for some rows only: seen once, a few or many times, or a class if the clone is expanded.

>TRBV12-3/TRBV12-4|-|-|TRBJ1-5
CASSLGEAQHF
TGTGCCAGCAGTTTAGGCGAGGCCCAGCATTTT
>TRBV7-9|-|-|TRBJ1-1
CASSPWGANTEAFF
TGTGCCAGCAGCCCCTGGGGCGCTAACACTGAAGCTTTCTTT
>TRBV5-6|-|-|TRBJ1-2
CASSLGQIYGYTF
TGTGCCAGCAGCTTGGGACAGATCTATGGCTACACCTTC
>TRBV2|-|once|TRBJ2-3
CASRGAREDTQYF
TGTGCCAGCAGGGGGGCTAGAGAAGATACGCAGTATTTT
>TRBV7-7|-|once|TRBJ2-3
CASSPLRVAPSDTQYF
TGTGCTAGCAGCCCCCTCCGGGTAGCGCCCTCAGATACGCAGTATTTT
>TRBV5-1|-|-|TRBJ1-3
CASSVGPGTQNTIYF
TGCGCCAGCAGCGTAGGTCCCGGGACCCAGAACACCATATATTTT
>TRBV19|TRBD2|-|TRBJ2-2
CASSILAGRAGELFF
TGTGCCAGTAGTATACTAGCGGGAAGGGCCGGGGAGCTGTTTTTT
>TRBV7-7|-|-|TRBJ2-7
CASSPARVDEQYF
TGTGCCAGCAGCCCTGCCAGGGTGGACGAGCAGTACTTC
>TRBV27|-|-|TRBJ1-6
CASSLSSNLGGRSSYNSPLHF
TGTGCCAGCAGTTTATCCTCGAATCTCGGCGGAAGAAGCTCCTATAATTCACCCCTCCACTTT
>TRBV19|TRBD2|-|TRBJ2-3
CASSTLAGGGNTQYF
TGTGCCAGTAGTACTCTAGCGGGAGGGGGGAATACGCAGTATTTT
>TRBV28|-|-|TRBJ2-7
CASSPFPLLGGVLSYEQYF
TGTGCCAGCAGTCCCTTCCCCCTCTTAGGGGGAGTCCTTTCGTACGAGCAGTACTTC
>TRBV5-5|-|-|TRBJ1-2
CASSLASQQGTRYGYTF
TGTGCCAGCAGCTTGGCGAGTCAACAGGGTACGAGGTATGGCTACACCTTC
>TRBV19|-|-|TRBJ1-1
CASSINQNTEAFF
TGTGCCAGTAGTATCAACCAGAACACTGAAGCTTTCTTT
>TRBV4-1|-|-|TRBJ1-6
CASSQPYDRNSPLHF
TGCGCCAGCAGCCAACCCTACGACCGAAATTCACCCCTCCACTTT
>TRBV19|-|-|TRBJ1-4
CASMGQINEKLFF
TGTGCCAGTATGGGACAAATTAATGAAAAACTGTTTTTT